This T cell receptor (beta chain) was sequenced for a study of control samples from healthy donors and cancer patients. The ends were cut back, 4 bases at V and 1 base at J, with 1 base in the middle. This CDR3 has 12 residues. Germline lookup yields CDR1 WNHNN and CDR2 SYGVQD (reference sequence). The table came from immunoSEQ multiplex PCR; TCRdb's copy has only in-frame clones and leaves some out. The table lists some 130,000 clones, roughly 95% of them singletons. The rearrangement links TRBV10-1 to TRBJ2-2, with D unclear. The TCR originated in a man under 40 in good health. Material: blood. CDR3 DNA: TGCGCCAGCAGTGGGAACACCGGGGAGCTGTTTTTT. This gives the protein CASSGNTGELFF.